The source of this TCR beta chain is a study of shared clonotypes between healthy human individuals. In regard to this clone: The antigen remains undetermined.

Selected positively for CCR7 and CD45RO-negative, naive CD8 cells excluded terminally differentiated effector memory CD45RA+ cells. Study conclusions and caveats: Non-shared clonotypes showed lower generation probabilities than clonotypes common to all four donors.

Sequencing was performed with immunoSEQ multiplex PCR; in TCRdb, only in-frame clones are kept and a portion is missing. The data contain about 2,100,000 clones, just over 90% of them seen just once; the ten biggest clones take up around 1.7%. The CDR3 length is 13 residues. Germline V gene sequence: CDR1 MNHEY, CDR2 SMNVEV (reference sequence). Between the trimmed V and J ends, which lost 6 bases and 6 bases, there was a span of 14 bases. This chain links TRBV27 with TRBJ1-1; D perhaps matches TRBD1 (6 bases). The source of this sequence is a man aged 18 to 30 in good health. Some clones in this sample may be carry-over from other donors' samples. Sequencing input: naive CD8+ T cells from PBMCs. CDR3 loop: CASSYIRGPEAFF. In DNA form, the CDR3 reads TGTGCCAGCAGCTACATCAGGGGTCCTGAAGCTTTCTTT.